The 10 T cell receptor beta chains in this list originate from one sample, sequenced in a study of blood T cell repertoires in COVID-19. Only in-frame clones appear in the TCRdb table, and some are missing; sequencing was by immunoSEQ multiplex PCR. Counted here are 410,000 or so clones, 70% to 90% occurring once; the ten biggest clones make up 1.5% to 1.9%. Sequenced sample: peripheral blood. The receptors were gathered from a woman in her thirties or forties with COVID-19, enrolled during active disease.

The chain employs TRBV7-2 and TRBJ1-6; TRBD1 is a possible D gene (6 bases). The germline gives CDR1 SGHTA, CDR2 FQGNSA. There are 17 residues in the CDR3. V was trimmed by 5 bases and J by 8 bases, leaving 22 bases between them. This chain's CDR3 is CASSVFPKTGVYSPLHF. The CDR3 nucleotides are TGTGCCAGCAGCGTCTTCCCCAAGACAGGCGTTTATTCACCCCTCCACTTT.

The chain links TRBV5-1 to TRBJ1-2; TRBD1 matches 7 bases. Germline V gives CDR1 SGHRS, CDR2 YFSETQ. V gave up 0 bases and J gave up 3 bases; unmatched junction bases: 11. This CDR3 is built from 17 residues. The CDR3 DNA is TGCGCCAGCAGCTTGGTGGATTACAGGGGTCCGCACTATGGCTACACCTTC. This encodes CASSLVDYRGPHYGYTF.

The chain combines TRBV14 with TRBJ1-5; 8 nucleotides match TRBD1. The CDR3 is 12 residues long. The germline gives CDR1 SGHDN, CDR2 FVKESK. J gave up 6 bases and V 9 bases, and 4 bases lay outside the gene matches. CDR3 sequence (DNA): TGTGCCAGTATACAGGGGGGTCAGCCCCAGCATTTT. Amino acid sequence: CASIQGGQPQHF.

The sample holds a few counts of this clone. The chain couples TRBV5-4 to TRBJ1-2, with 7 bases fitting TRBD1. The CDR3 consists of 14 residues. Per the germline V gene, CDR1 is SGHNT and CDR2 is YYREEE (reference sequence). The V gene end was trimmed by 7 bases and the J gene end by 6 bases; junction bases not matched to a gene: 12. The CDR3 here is CASSLGTAWDGYTF. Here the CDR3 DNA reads TGTGCCAGCTCCCTGGGGACAGCCTGGGATGGCTACACCTTC.

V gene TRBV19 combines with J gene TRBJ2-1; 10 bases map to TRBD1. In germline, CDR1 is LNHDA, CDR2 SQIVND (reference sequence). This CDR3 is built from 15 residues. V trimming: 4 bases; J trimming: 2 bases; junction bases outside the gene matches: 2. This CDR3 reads CASSTTGGPYNEQFF. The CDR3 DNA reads TGTGCCAGTAGTACGACAGGGGGCCCCTACAATGAGCAGTTCTTC.

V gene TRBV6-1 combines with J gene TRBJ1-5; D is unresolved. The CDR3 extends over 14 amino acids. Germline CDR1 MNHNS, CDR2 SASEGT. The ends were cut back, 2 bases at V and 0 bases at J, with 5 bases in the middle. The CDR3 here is CASSERDSNQPQHF. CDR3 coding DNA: TGTGCCAGCAGTGAAAGAGATAGCAATCAGCCCCAGCATTTT.

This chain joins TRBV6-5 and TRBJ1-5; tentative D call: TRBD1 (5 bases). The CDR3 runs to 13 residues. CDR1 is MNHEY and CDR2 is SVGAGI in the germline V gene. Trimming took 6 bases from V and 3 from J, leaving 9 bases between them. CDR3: CASSAGPNQPQHF. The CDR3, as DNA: TGTGCCAGCAGCGCGGGACCCAATCAGCCCCAGCATTTT.

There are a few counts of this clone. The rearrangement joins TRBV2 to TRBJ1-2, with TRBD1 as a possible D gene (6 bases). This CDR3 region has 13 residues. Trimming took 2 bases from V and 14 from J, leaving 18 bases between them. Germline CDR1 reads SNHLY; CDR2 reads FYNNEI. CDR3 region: CASSETEGGSSTF. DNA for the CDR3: TGTGCCAGCAGTGAAACGGAGGGGGGGAGTTCAACCTTC.

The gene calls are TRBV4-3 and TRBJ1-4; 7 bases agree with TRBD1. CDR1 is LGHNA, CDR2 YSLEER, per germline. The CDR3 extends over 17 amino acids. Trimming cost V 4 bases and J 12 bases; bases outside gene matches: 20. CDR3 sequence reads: CASSLSTIDMTGWELFF. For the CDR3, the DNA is TGCGCCAGCAGCCTATCCACGATTGATATGACAGGGTGGGAACTGTTTTTT.

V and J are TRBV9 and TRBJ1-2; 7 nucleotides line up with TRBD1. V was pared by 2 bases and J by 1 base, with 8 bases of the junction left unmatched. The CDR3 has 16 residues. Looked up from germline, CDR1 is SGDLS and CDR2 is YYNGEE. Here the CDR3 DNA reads TGTGCCAGCAGCGTCCGGGACAGTACTTTTAACTATGGCTACACCTTC. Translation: CASSVRDSTFNYGYTF. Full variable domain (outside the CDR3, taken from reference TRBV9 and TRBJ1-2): DSGVTQTPKHLITATGQRVTLRCSPRSGDLSVYWYQQSLDQGLQFLIQYYNGEERAKGNILERFSAQQFPDLHSELNLSSLELGDSALYFCASSVRDSTFNYGYTFGSGTRLTVV.